This T cell receptor beta chain is from a study of blood T cells in healthy people across ages. Primed by a sample-barcoded 5' primer and a J-beta primer mix, a second PCR proceeded for roughly 7 to 11 cycles. TCRdb redid the calling of the 5' RACE reads with MiXCR, one entry per CDR3 protein. The table records about 1.6 million distinct CDR3 sequences, roughly 32% of them present only once. Germline V lookup: CDR1 SGHTA, CDR2 FQGNSA. The CDR3 runs 15 residues. The V gene end was trimmed by 3 bases and the J gene end by 4 bases; junction bases not matched to a gene: 5. The sample taken for sequencing was blood. The rearrangement links TRBV7-2 to TRBJ1-5; TRBD1 agrees at 8 bases. The receptor's source is a woman in her 30s in good health. The CDR3 loop is CASSFDGTGNQPQHF. For the CDR3, the DNA is TGTGCCAGCAGCTTTGACGGGACAGGAAATCAGCCCCAGCATTTT.